What follows describes a single T cell receptor beta chain. Germline V gene lookup returns CDR1 GTSNPN and CDR2 SVGIG (reference sequence). The CDR3 sequence is 11 residues long. V lost 4 bases, J lost 8 bases, and 11 bases lay in between. This sample was included in a study of blood T cell repertoires in COVID-19. For the study at large: Sources were T cells, B-cell-depleted T cells, or PBMCs; the material itself was cDNA or gDNA.

Only in-frame clones appear in the TCRdb table, and some are missing; sequencing was by immunoSEQ multiplex PCR. Here the sample spans more than 250,000 clones, roughly 86% being singletons. The receptor comes from a man aged 18 to 35 with active or convalescent COVID-19. The chain couples TRBV30 to TRBJ1-2; no firm D call. Source material: peripheral blood. CDR3 nucleotide sequence: TGTGCCTGGACTCCGGCGGTCGGCTACACCTTC. This sequence encodes CAWTPAVGYTF.